These 4 T cell receptor beta chains came from one sample sequenced in a study of blood T cell repertoires in COVID-19. Profiled with immunoSEQ multiplex PCR; TCRdb holds only in-frame clones, not every one. The profile shows 250,000 to 400,000 clones, around 90% of them singletons. The sample taken for sequencing was peripheral blood. These receptors all come from a man aged 45-65 years with active or convalescent COVID-19.

The chain has TRBV18 and TRBJ2-1, with 11 bases lining up with TRBD2. J was trimmed by 8 bases and V by 5 bases; bases with no gene match: 11. CDR3 length: 16 amino acids. The germline CDR1 and CDR2 sequences are KGHSH and LQKENI. CDR3: CASSTPGTSGEDEQFF. CDR3 nucleotide sequence: TGTGCCAGCTCAACCCCCGGGACTAGCGGCGAAGATGAGCAGTTCTTC.

This clone appeared once. The genes are TRBV27 and TRBJ2-6, with D possibly TRBD1 on 5 matching bases. This CDR3 is built from 16 residues. Per the germline V gene, CDR1 is MNHEY and CDR2 is SMNVEV (reference sequence). V lost 3 bases, J lost 2 bases, and 11 bases lay in between. The CDR3 DNA follows: TGTGCCAGCAGTTTGTGGGGCTCCGCTGGGGCCAACGTCCTGACTTTC. Protein product: CASSLWGSAGANVLTF.

The J gene is TRBJ1-1, the V gene TRBV18; 7 nucleotides line up with TRBD1. CDR3 length: 12 residues. CDR1 KGHSH and CDR2 LQKENI come from the germline V gene. The ends lost 3 bases at V and 11 bases at J; junction bases unmatched: 6. CDR3 sequence: CASSPDRDGAFF. The CDR3 bases are TGTGCCAGCTCACCCGACAGGGATGGCGCTTTCTTT.

CDR3 sequence reads: CASSQDGTGFSGNTIYF. The CDR3 DNA is TGCGCCAGCAGCCAAGACGGGACAGGCTTCTCTGGAAACACCATATATTTT. The chain recombines TRBV4-3 with TRBJ1-3; 8 bases match TRBD1. This CDR3 region has 17 residues. V shed 0 bases, J shed 0 bases, and the junction held 4 bases outside the gene matches. Germline V CDR1 and CDR2: LGHNA, YSLEER.